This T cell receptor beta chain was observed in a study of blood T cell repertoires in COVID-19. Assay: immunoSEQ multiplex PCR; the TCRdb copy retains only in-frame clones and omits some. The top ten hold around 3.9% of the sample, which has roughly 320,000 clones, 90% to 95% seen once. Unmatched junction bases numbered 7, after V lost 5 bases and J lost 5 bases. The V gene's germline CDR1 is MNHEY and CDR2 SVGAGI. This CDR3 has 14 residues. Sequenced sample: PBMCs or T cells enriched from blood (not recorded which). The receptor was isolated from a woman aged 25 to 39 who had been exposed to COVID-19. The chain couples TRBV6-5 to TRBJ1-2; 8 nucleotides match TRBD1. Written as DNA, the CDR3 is TGTGCCAGCAGTAGACAGGGGTTGGGGTATGGCTACACCTTC. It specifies CASSRQGLGYGYTF.